The rows below give T cell receptor beta chains drawn from one sample of a study of vaccination and CD4 T cells after COVID-19. TCRdb re-called the PCR reads through MiXCR, storing one row per CDR3 protein. The sample records approximately 9,500 distinct CDR3 sequences, 30% being singletons. Antigen specificity for these receptors is unknown. The input for sequencing was CD4+ T cells from blood, cultured in vitro, taken after SARS-CoV-2 vaccination. These receptor sequences come from a human donor who had recovered from COVID-19. CDR3s include the opening cysteine and the closing phenylalanine or tryptophan. Each record gives: J gene, V gene, D gene, clone size, CDR3 protein, CDR3 DNA. The D gene is left open where the match is weak. Clone size, where shown, is once, few, many, or a class for clones that have expanded.

>TRBJ2-1|TRBV6-2/TRBV6-3|-|few
CASSYRVIGGNEQFF
TGTGCCAGCAGTTATCGTGTGATAGGAGGAAATGAGCAGTTCTTC
>TRBJ2-1|TRBV18|TRBD2|-
CASSPLGRAVAGVGYNEQFF
TGTGCCAGCTCACCTCTTGGCCGGGCGGTAGCGGGAGTAGGGTACAATGAGCAGTTCTTC
>TRBJ1-1|TRBV7-9|TRBD1|once
CASSSRQGGGLGTEAFF
TGTGCCAGCAGCTCCCGACAGGGAGGGGGTCTGGGCACTGAAGCTTTCTTT
>TRBJ2-1|TRBV10-2|TRBD2|few
CASSAPGSGRTGEQFF
TGCGCCAGCAGTGCCCCGGGTAGCGGGAGGACCGGTGAGCAGTTCTTC
>TRBJ2-1|TRBV19|TRBD1|-
CASSTDRGNEQFF
TGTGCCAGTAGTACCGACAGGGGCAATGAGCAGTTCTTC
>TRBJ2-5|TRBV24-1|-|few
CATSDGGAGQETQYF
TGTGCCACCAGTGATGGAGGAGCCGGTCAAGAGACCCAGTACTTC
>TRBJ2-7|TRBV27|TRBD2|-
CASSRTSGRRSYEQYF
TGTGCCAGCAGTCGGACTAGCGGGCGGCGCTCCTACGAGCAGTACTTC
>TRBJ1-3|TRBV7-2|-|medium-sized
CASSLTGNTIYF
TGTGCCAGCAGCTTGACAGGAAACACCATATATTTT
>TRBJ1-4|TRBV19|-|-
CASSRTATNEKLFF
TGTGCCAGTAGTCGGACAGCAACTAATGAAAAACTGTTTTTT
>TRBJ2-3|TRBV15|TRBD2|few
CATKSIPLAGITDTQYF
TGTGCCACCAAATCGATCCCCTTAGCGGGGATCACAGATACGCAGTATTTT
>TRBJ2-2|TRBV24-1|TRBD1|-
CATSDQGQGFAGELFF
TGTGCCACCAGTGATCAGGGACAGGGATTTGCCGGGGAGCTGTTTTTT
>TRBJ2-3|TRBV24-1|-|-
CATSDGASDTQYF
TGTGCCACCAGTGATGGGGCTTCCGATACGCAGTATTTT
>TRBJ2-2|TRBV27|-|few
CASSLGSSPRELFF
TGTGCCAGCAGTTTGGGGAGTTCACCGAGGGAGCTGTTTTTT
>TRBJ2-7|TRBV15|TRBD1|-
CATSARTGVSEQYF
TGTGCCACCAGCGCACGAACAGGGGTCTCCGAGCAGTACTTC
>TRBJ1-6|TRBV6-1|TRBD1|-
CASNLQGGDSPLHF
TGTGCCAGCAACCTCCAGGGGGGGGATTCACCCCTCCACTTT
>TRBJ1-5|TRBV4-3|-|-
CASSQQANQPQHF
TGCGCCAGCAGCCAACAAGCCAATCAGCCCCAGCATTTT
>TRBJ2-3|TRBV7-9|-|-
CASLSTQGTDTQYF
TGTGCCAGTCTCTCAACTCAGGGAACAGATACGCAGTATTTT
>TRBJ2-7|TRBV7-6|TRBD2|-
CASSLLAGAGEQYF
TGTGCCAGCAGCCTACTAGCGGGAGCCGGGGAGCAGTACTTC
>TRBJ2-1|TRBV6-4|-|-
CASSYRPSGYNEQFF
TGTGCCAGCAGTTATCGGCCATCAGGGTACAATGAGCAGTTCTTC
>TRBJ1-3|TRBV5-1|-|-
CASRKQGSTDTIYF
TGCGCCAGCCGAAAGCAGGGAAGTACAGACACCATATATTTT
>TRBJ1-1|TRBV2|-|-
CASSIEGNTEAFF
TGTGCCAGCAGCATCGAAGGCAACACTGAAGCTTTCTTT
>TRBJ2-3|TRBV27|-|few
CASSSTGVGGSTDTQYF
TGTGCCAGCAGTTCGACCGGGGTGGGCGGGAGCACAGATACGCAGTATTTT
>TRBJ1-1|TRBV28|-|-
CASRRSGFASLTEAFF
TGTGCCAGCAGAAGATCGGGGTTCGCTTCCCTCACTGAAGCTTTCTTT
>TRBJ2-7|TRBV6-1|-|-
CASRPSRDKTYEQYF
TGTGCCAGCAGACCCAGTCGGGACAAAACCTACGAGCAGTACTTC
>TRBJ2-7|TRBV6-1|TRBD2|-
CASSLAGSSYEQYF
TGTGCCAGTTCCCTAGCGGGAAGCTCCTACGAGCAGTACTTC
>TRBJ2-2|TRBV10-1|-|few
CASSASGPGELFF
TGCGCCAGCAGTGCGTCAGGACCCGGGGAGCTGTTTTTT
>TRBJ1-2|TRBV6-1|-|-
CASSQPPSGSGYTF
TGTGCCAGCAGCCAACCCCCTTCCGGGAGTGGCTACACCTTC
>TRBJ1-5|TRBV20-1|-|-
CSARDQYSNQPQHF
TGCAGTGCTAGAGATCAGTATAGCAATCAGCCCCAGCATTTT
>TRBJ2-7|TRBV27|-|-
CASSFRRGHEQYF
TGTGCCAGCAGTTTTAGGAGGGGGCACGAGCAGTACTTC
>TRBJ2-7|TRBV11-3|TRBD1|-
CASSSRQGGFNEQYF
TGTGCCAGCAGCTCCCGACAGGGGGGCTTTAACGAGCAGTACTTC
>TRBJ2-5|TRBV24-1|-|-
CATRGPGPDNQETQYF
TGTGCCACCAGGGGGCCGGGGCCGGACAACCAAGAGACCCAGTACTTC
>TRBJ2-7|TRBV7-2|TRBD2|-
CASSRGGGTSGTYEQYF
TGTGCCAGCAGCCGGGGAGGTGGGACTAGCGGGACCTACGAGCAGTACTTC
>TRBJ2-5|TRBV20-1|TRBD2|few
CSARLGGTSGHDGQYF
TGCAGTGCTAGGCTGGGTGGGACTAGCGGTCACGATGGCCAGTACTTC
>TRBJ2-1|TRBV6-5|-|once
CASSFPWRERYNEQFF
TGTGCCAGCAGTTTCCCCTGGAGGGAGCGGTACAATGAGCAGTTCTTC
>TRBJ2-3|TRBV12-3/TRBV12-4|-|-
CASTPRGLTDTQYF
TGTGCCAGCACCCCGCGGGGCCTCACAGATACGCAGTATTTT
>TRBJ1-5|TRBV29-1|-|few
CSVVEALGNQPQHF
TGCAGCGTTGTGGAGGCATTGGGCAATCAGCCCCAGCATTTT
>TRBJ1-2|TRBV6-5|-|few
CASSYEGGSGYTF
TGTGCCAGCAGTTACGAGGGGGGAAGTGGCTACACCTTC
>TRBJ1-2|TRBV20-1|TRBD1|-
CSAHLGQGGQGYTF
TGCAGTGCTCACCTGGGACAGGGGGGACAGGGCTACACCTTC
>TRBJ2-1|TRBV20-1|-|few
CSARDPTRYPNEQFF
TGCAGTGCTAGAGATCCTACCCGATACCCCAATGAGCAGTTCTTC
>TRBJ1-3|TRBV20-1|-|-
CSARGVASSGNTIYF
TGCAGTGCTAGAGGCGTCGCTAGCTCTGGAAACACCATATATTTT
>TRBJ1-2|TRBV7-9|-|few
CASSPVDRPYGYTF
TGTGCCAGCAGCCCTGTGGACAGACCCTATGGCTACACCTTC